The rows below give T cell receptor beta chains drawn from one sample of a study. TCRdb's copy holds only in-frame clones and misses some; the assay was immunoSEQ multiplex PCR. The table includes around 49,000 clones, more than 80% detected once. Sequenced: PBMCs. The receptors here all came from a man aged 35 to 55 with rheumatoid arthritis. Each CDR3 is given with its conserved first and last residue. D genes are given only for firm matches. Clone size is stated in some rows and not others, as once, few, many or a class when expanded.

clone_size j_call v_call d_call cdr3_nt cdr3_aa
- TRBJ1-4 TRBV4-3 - TGCGCCAGCTCCCCCAAATGGGGTAATGAAAAACTGTTTTTT CASSPKWGNEKLFF
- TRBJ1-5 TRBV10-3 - TGTGCCGGAGGGCAGGGTGGCAATCAGCCCCAGCATTTT CAGGQGGNQPQHF
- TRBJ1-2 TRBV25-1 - TGTGCCAGTTCCAAAGACGGGCCCTATGGCTACACCTTC CASSKDGPYGYTF
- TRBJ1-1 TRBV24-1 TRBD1 TGTGCCACCAGTGAGCCAGGGACAGGGGGTGAAGCTTTCTTT CATSEPGTGGEAFF
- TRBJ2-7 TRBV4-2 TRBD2 TGTGCCAGCAGCCAAGTCCGACTAGCGGGAGATATTTCGAGCTCCTACGAGCAGTACTTC CASSQVRLAGDISSSYEQYF
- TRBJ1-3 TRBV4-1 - TGCGCCAGCAGCCTTGACGGACGGGGGTCTGGAAACACCATATATTTT CASSLDGRGSGNTIYF
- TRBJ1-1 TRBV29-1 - TGCAGCGTCTCTAAACAGGGGAACACTGAAGCTTTCTTT CSVSKQGNTEAFF
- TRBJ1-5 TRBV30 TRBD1 TGTGCCTGGAGCGACGGGACAGGGAATCAGCCCCAGCATTTT CAWSDGTGNQPQHF
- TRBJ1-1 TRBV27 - TGTGCCACCGGGACGGACACTGAAGCTTTCTTT CATGTDTEAFF
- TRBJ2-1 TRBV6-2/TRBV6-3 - TGTGCCAGCAGTTCCCCAAACGGGAATGAGCAGTTCTTC CASSSPNGNEQFF
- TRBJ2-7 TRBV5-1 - TGCGCCAGCAGCTTGGAGTTCGCGGCGAATTACGAGCAGTACTTC CASSLEFAANYEQYF
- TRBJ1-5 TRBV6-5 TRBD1 TGTGCCAGCAGTAGACAGGGGGTAGATCAGCCCCAGCATTTT CASSRQGVDQPQHF
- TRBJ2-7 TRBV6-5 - TGTGCCAGCAACCCTAATACAGGCCCTAGCTACGAGCAGTACTTC CASNPNTGPSYEQYF
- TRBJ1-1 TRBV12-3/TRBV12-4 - TGTGCCACGGCACAGGGACTGAACACTGAAGCTTTCTTT CATAQGLNTEAFF
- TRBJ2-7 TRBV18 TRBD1 TGTGCCAGCTCCAGGACAGGGGGCTACGAGCAGTACTTC CASSRTGGYEQYF
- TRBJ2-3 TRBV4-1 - TGCGCCAGCAGCCAAGCTGCAACAGGGAGCACAGATACGCAGTATTTT CASSQAATGSTDTQYF
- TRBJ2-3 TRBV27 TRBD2 TGTGCCAGCAGTTTACTTCAGCGGGAGGTAGATACGCAGTATTTT CASSLLQREVDTQYF
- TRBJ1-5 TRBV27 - TGTGCCAGCAGTTTAGGGCGGGGTGAGGATCAGCCCCAGCATTTT CASSLGRGEDQPQHF
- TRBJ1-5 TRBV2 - TGTGCCAGCAGTGGGGCAGGGAGGGAGGGCAATCAGCCCCAGCATTTT CASSGAGREGNQPQHF
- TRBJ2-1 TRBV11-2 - TGTGCCAGCAGCTTAGGCGCGGATGAGCAGTTCTTC CASSLGADEQFF
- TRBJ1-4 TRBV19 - TGTGCCAGTAGGGATACCGGGCAAGTAAAACTGTTTTTT CASRDTGQVKLFF
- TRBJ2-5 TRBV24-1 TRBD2 TGTGCCACCAGCGATTCGAGGGGGGCTAGCGGGGAGACCCAGTACTTC CATSDSRGASGETQYF
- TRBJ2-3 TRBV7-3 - TGTGCCAGCAGCCGGCGCATCACAGATACGCAGTATTTT CASSRRITDTQYF
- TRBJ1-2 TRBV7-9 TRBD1 TGTGCCAGCTGCGAAGGACAGGGACTATGCACCTTC CASCEGQGLCTF
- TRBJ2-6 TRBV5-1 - TGCGCCAGCACCCTTTCCGGCGGAAGCTTCTCTGGGGCCAACGTCCTGACTTTC CASTLSGGSFSGANVLTF
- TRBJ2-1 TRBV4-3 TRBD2 TGCGCCAGCAGCCTACTAACGGGAGGCTACAATGAGCAGTTCTTC CASSLLTGGYNEQFF
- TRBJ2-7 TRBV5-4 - TGTGCCAGCAGCTCCGTAGCGGCTAGCTCCTACGAGCAGTACTTC CASSSVAASSYEQYF
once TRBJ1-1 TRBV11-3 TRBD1 TGTGCCAGCAGCTCAGGGGGCACTGAAGCTTTCTTT CASSSGGTEAFF
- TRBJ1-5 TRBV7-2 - TGTGCCAGCAGCTTACAGGGCGCCAATCAGCCCCAGCATTTT CASSLQGANQPQHF
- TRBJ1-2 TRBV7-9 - TGTGCCAGCAGCTTAGGGATACAGGGAGGCACCTTC CASSLGIQGGTF
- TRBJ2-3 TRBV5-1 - TGCGCCAGCAGGGATACCAGACCCAGGACAGATACGCAGTATTTT CASRDTRPRTDTQYF
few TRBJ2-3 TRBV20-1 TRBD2 TGCAGTGCTACTGAGCTGGGACTAGCGGGCACAGATACGCAGTATTTT CSATELGLAGTDTQYF
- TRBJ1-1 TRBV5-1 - TGCGCCAGCAGCTTGGAGACCGGTCCCGGGCTCTCGGGGGCTTTCTTT CASSLETGPGLSGAFF
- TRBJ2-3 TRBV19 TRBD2 TGTGCCAGTAGTATCGGACTAGTGCCAGATACGCAGTATTTT CASSIGLVPDTQYF
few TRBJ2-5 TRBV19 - TGTGCCAGTAGTCCTGGGCTGGCTTGGGTCGATGGTGTGGAGACCCAGTACTTC CASSPGLAWVDGVETQYF
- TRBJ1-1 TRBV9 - TGTGCCAGCAGCCCACCAAGGGCAGGGGCGAAGAACACTGAAGCTTTCTTT CASSPPRAGAKNTEAFF
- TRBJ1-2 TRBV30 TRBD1 TGTGCCTTCACGGGCGACAGGGCCGATGGCTACACCTTC CAFTGDRADGYTF
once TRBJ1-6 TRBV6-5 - TGTGCCAGCAGACGGACCTCCGCTCCCCTCCACTTT CASRRTSAPLHF
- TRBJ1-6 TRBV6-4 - TGTGCCAGCGCGGCCCGTTCACCCCTCCACTTT CASAARSPLHF
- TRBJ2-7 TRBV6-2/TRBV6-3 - TGTGCCAGCAGCTCTCATTCCATGGAGTCCTACGAGCAGTACTTC CASSSHSMESYEQYF
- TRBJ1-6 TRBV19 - TGTGCCAGTCGAGAAAGCGTGAATTCACCCCTCCACTTT CASRESVNSPLHF
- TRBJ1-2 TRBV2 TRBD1 TGTGCCAGCAGGGTCGCCGAGACAGGGATCTTTGGCTACACCTTC CASRVAETGIFGYTF
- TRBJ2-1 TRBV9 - TGTGCCAGCAGCGCCACTTCGAGCTCCTACAATGAGCAGTTCTTC CASSATSSSYNEQFF
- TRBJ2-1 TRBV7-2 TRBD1 TGTGCCAGCCAACCGGGACAGGGTCTGTACAATGAGCAGTTCTTC CASQPGQGLYNEQFF
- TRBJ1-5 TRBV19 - TGTGCCAGTAGCTGGCATTCTCACCAGCATTTT CASSWHSHQHF
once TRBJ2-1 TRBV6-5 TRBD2 TGTGCCAGCACCTTAGCGGGAGGTTTCGATGAGCAGTTCTTC CASTLAGGFDEQFF
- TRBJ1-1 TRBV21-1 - TGTGCCAGCAGGGTTCGGGGACAGGGGGAAATGAACACTGAAGCTTTCTTT CASRVRGQGEMNTEAFF
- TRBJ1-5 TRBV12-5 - TGTGCTAGTGGTGTGACAGGTAAAATTGGGGATCAGCCCCAGCATTTT CASGVTGKIGDQPQHF
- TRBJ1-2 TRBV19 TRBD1 TGTGCCAGTAGTGACGCCGGGACAGGCTTCTATGGCTACACCTTC CASSDAGTGFYGYTF
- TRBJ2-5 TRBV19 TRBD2 TGTGCCAGTAGTATCGGATCTAGCGGGAGCGGAGAGACCCAGTACTTC CASSIGSSGSGETQYF
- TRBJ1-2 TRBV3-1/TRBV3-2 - TGTGCCAGCAGCCAAGATTTCGGGGACGGCTATGGCTACACCTTC CASSQDFGDGYGYTF
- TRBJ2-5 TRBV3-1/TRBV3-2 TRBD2 TGTGCCAGCAGCCGGACTAGCGGGGGGAGGGAGACCCAGTACTTC CASSRTSGGRETQYF
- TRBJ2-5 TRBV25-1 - TGTGCCAGCGGACAGACCAACCAAGAGACCCAGTACTTC CASGQTNQETQYF
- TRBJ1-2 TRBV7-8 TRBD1 TGTGCCAGCAGCTTCGAGGGGGCCTGGGGCTACACCTTC CASSFEGAWGYTF
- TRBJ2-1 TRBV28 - TGTGCCAGCAGTTTAATCAGGGGGGTTCCGTGGCTGTTCTTC CASSLIRGVPWLFF